This is a list of T cell receptor beta chains from one sample in a study of blood T cell repertoires in COVID-19. TCRdb's copy holds only in-frame clones and misses some; the assay was immunoSEQ multiplex PCR. The sample lists under 70,000 clones, 87% seen once, with approximately 11% in the top ten. Source material: peripheral blood. The receptors originated from a woman aged 18-29 years with acute or convalescent COVID-19. Each CDR3 is given with its conserved first and last residue. Each record gives: clone size, J gene, CDR3 length, V gene, D gene, CDR3 protein, CDR3 DNA. D genes are given only for firm matches. Expanded clones are given a class, and other clones once, few, many or no size at all.

. | TRBJ1-2 | 13 | TRBV12-3/TRBV12-4 | TRBD1 | CASSRGQNYGYTF | TGTGCCAGCAGCCGGGGACAGAACTATGGCTACACCTTC
. | TRBJ1-2 | 14 | TRBV6-6 | TRBD1 | CASIRDRGDYGYTF | TGTGCCAGCATTCGGGACAGGGGAGACTATGGCTACACCTTC
. | TRBJ1-6 | 17 | TRBV28 | TRBD1 | CASSILAGGPHNSPLHF | TGTGCCAGCAGCATATTGGCAGGGGGCCCCCATAATTCACCCCTCCACTTT
. | TRBJ2-5 | 13 | TRBV19 | TRBD1 | CASSLTGMETQYF | TGTGCCAGTAGCTTGACAGGGATGGAGACCCAGTACTTC
. | TRBJ1-2 | 13 | TRBV15 | . | CATSRDLSYGYTF | TGTGCCACCAGCAGAGACCTTAGCTATGGCTACACCTTC
. | TRBJ2-4 | 13 | TRBV30 | . | CAWSRVAKNIQYF | TGTGCCTGGAGTCGGGTGGCCAAAAACATTCAGTACTTC
few | TRBJ1-1 | 14 | TRBV27 | . | CASSSPGGHTEAFF | TGTGCCAGCAGTTCCCCGGGAGGTCACACTGAAGCTTTCTTT
few | TRBJ2-7 | 13 | TRBV30 | TRBD2 | CAWAPGTTYEQYF | TGTGCCTGGGCCCCAGGGACTACCTACGAGCAGTACTTC
. | TRBJ1-1 | 14 | TRBV29-1 | . | CSVEFVEGATEAFF | TGCAGCGTTGAATTCGTGGAGGGAGCCACTGAAGCTTTCTTT
. | TRBJ2-1 | 16 | TRBV13 | TRBD1 | CASSLRGQGSYNEQFF | TGTGCCAGCAGCTTACGGGGACAGGGGAGCTACAATGAGCAGTTCTTC
. | TRBJ2-1 | 18 | TRBV10-2 | . | CASSETGTSFGSYNEQFF | TGCGCCAGCAGTGAAACCGGGACTTCCTTTGGGTCCTACAATGAGCAGTTCTTC
. | TRBJ1-1 | 12 | TRBV6-5 | . | CASSGHDGEAFF | TGTGCCAGCAGCGGACACGACGGAGAAGCTTTCTTT
. | TRBJ2-3 | 16 | TRBV11-2 | TRBD2 | CASSPPSGGSTDTQYF | TGTGCCAGCAGCCCCCCTAGCGGGGGTAGCACAGATACGCAGTATTTT
. | TRBJ1-2 | 14 | TRBV19 | TRBD1 | CASSSETGFYGYTF | TGTGCCAGTAGTTCCGAGACAGGGTTTTATGGCTACACCTTC
once | TRBJ1-6 | 15 | TRBV2 | . | CASSVTDGDNSPLHF | TGTGCCAGCAGTGTAACGGACGGGGATAATTCACCCCTCCACTTT
. | TRBJ1-6 | 16 | TRBV19 | TRBD1 | CASSSKAPGQDSPLHF | TGTGCCAGTAGTAGCAAAGCGCCGGGACAGGACTCACCCCTCCACTTT
once | TRBJ1-1 | 14 | TRBV19 | TRBD1 | CASSNRGTNTEAFF | TGTGCCAGTAGTAACAGGGGAACTAACACTGAAGCTTTCTTT
. | TRBJ1-2 | 15 | TRBV7-9 | TRBD1 | CASSSSTGQYYGYTF | TGTGCCAGCAGCTCAAGCACGGGACAGTACTATGGCTACACCTTC
. | TRBJ2-2 | 17 | TRBV14 | TRBD1 | CASSLLGVRGRTGELFF | TGTGCCAGCAGCCTTTTGGGTGTGAGGGGGCGGACCGGGGAGCTGTTTTTT
. | TRBJ2-7 | 14 | TRBV9 | . | CASSVVNRSYEQYF | TGTGCCAGCAGCGTAGTTAATCGCTCCTACGAGCAGTACTTC
. | TRBJ1-6 | 14 | TRBV11-2 | . | CASSLVLTNSPLHF | TGTGCCAGCAGCTTAGTGCTTACAAATTCACCCCTCCACTTT
once | TRBJ2-1 | 13 | TRBV2 | . | CASTHETYNEQFF | TGTGCCAGCACCCATGAGACCTACAATGAGCAGTTCTTC
. | TRBJ1-2 | 15 | TRBV6-5 | TRBD1 | CASNQQTGLGYGYTF | TGTGCCAGCAACCAACAGACAGGGTTGGGCTATGGCTACACCTTC
once | TRBJ2-2 | 15 | TRBV29-1 | TRBD1 | CSARDRGRGTGELFF | TGCAGCGCCAGGGACAGGGGGCGCGGCACCGGGGAGCTGTTTTTT
. | TRBJ2-3 | 17 | TRBV18 | TRBD2 | CASSKPGLAGARDTQYF | TGTGCCAGCTCAAAACCGGGACTAGCGGGAGCTAGGGATACGCAGTATTTT
. | TRBJ2-2 | 14 | TRBV15 | . | CATSRETHTGELFF | TGTGCCACCAGCAGAGAAACACACACCGGGGAGCTGTTTTTT
. | TRBJ1-5 | 16 | TRBV19 | TRBD1 | CASSAGRGQVSQPQHF | TGTGCCAGTAGTGCCGGTCGGGGACAGGTTTCTCAGCCCCAGCATTTT
once | TRBJ2-1 | 16 | TRBV7-9 | . | CASSPTKGTGINEQFF | TGTGCCAGCAGCCCCACCAAAGGGACTGGGATCAATGAGCAGTTCTTC
. | TRBJ2-1 | 12 | TRBV5-1 | . | CASSLDQGGQFF | TGCGCCAGCAGCTTGGATCAGGGAGGGCAGTTCTTC